This TCR beta chain derives from a study of blood T cell repertoires in COVID-19. In the source study's methods: Counts of nucleated cells, estimated from reference gene primer amplification, were obtained. Some clones are missing from TCRdb's copy, which holds only in-frame ones; the method was immunoSEQ multiplex PCR. That table is the source of V, J and clone size, and D and trimming were worked out from the DNA. The sample consists of fewer than 150,000 clones, roughly 80% of them appearing once. The CDR3 runs 13 residues. The junction had 0 bases not matched to a gene; V was cut back by 3 bases and J by 3 bases. The germline CDR1 and CDR2 sequences are SGHDT and YYEEEE.

The source is a man aged 50 to 60 with acute or convalescent COVID-19. This chain links TRBV5-6 with TRBJ2-7; 10 bases map to TRBD1. The sequencing sample was made of peripheral blood. CDR3 DNA sequence: TGTGCCAGCAGCTGGGACAGGGGCTACGAGCAGTACGTC. It translates to CASSWDRGYEQYV.